A single T cell receptor (beta chain) is shown here with its context. Germline V CDR1 and CDR2: DFQATT, SNEGSKA (reference sequence). V was shortened by 4 bases and J by 0 bases, with 7 bases between the two germline ends. The CDR3 consists of 13 residues. All enrollees were roughly 18 to 89 years old and from 20 to 25 US areas. Each participant's cohort was designated according to participant-reported clinical history. Only in-frame clones appear in the TCRdb table, and some are missing; sequencing was by immunoSEQ multiplex PCR. The table lists some 170,000 clones, around 80% of them singletons. The data originate from a study of blood T cell repertoires in COVID-19. Study in general: Collection of acute and convalescent COVID-19 samples took place in the United States, Italy and Spain. Sample material is recorded as cDNA or gDNA derived from T cells, B-cell-depleted T cells, or PBMCs.

The rearrangement links TRBV20-1 to TRBJ2-4; D unresolved. The origin of this receptor is a man aged 45-65 years who had recovered from COVID-19. Sequencing used PBMCs or T cells enriched from blood (not recorded which). The DNA of the CDR3 is TGCAGTGCTACTGAACTAGCCAAAAACATTCAGTACTTC. Translated: CSATELAKNIQYF.